Here is one TCR beta chain with its context. What it binds is not known. This entry comes from a study of a mutant IDH1 vaccine in newly diagnosed glioma. On the study more broadly: Earlier treatment was radiotherapy, temozolomide, or both, with most getting both.

Data came from immunoSEQ multiplex PCR; TCRdb stores just in-frame clones and leaves some out. The profile shows fewer than 35,000 clones, 85% to 90% of them singletons. Time point reported: week 23, last vaccination. Each dose of the vaccine consisted of 300 ug of mutant IDH1 20-mer peptide, with topical imiquimod. V was pared by 4 bases and J by 4 bases, with 15 bases of the junction left unmatched. Germline V gives CDR1 SGDLS, CDR2 YYNGEE. CDR3 length: 18 residues. V and J are TRBV9 and TRBJ2-5; TRBD1 aligns across 11 bases. The sample was PBMCs, taken from a glioma patient whose treatment included an IDH1 peptide vaccine. This sequence originates from a man in his forties with glioma. DNA for the CDR3: TGTGCCAGCAGCCCGAGCAGGACAGGGGGCCGGATGTTAGAGACCCAGTACTTC. This translates into CASSPSRTGGRMLETQYF.